This T cell receptor (beta chain) was obtained from a study of T cell repertoires in cytomegalovirus infection. Study at large: Carrying CMV and the relevant HLA type showed in public TCR beta signatures.

MiXCR, applied by TCRdb to the reads, yields one record per CDR3 protein. The sample lists more than 650,000 distinct CDR3 sequences, 35% to 45% seen once, with 2.8% in the top ten. Germline V gene lookup returns CDR1 MGHDK and CDR2 SYGVNS. This CDR3 contains 13 residues. V dropped 4 bases and J dropped 9 bases, with 13 bases sitting between them. General study findings and limits: The cumulative frequency of public TCR beta families distinguished individuals who carried CMV together with the relevant HLA. The ex vivo response was dominated by HLA-C-restricted CMV-specific TCR beta clonotypes.

For this clonotype: Its antigen is unknown.

The V call is TRBV25-1, the J call TRBJ1-5; D possibly corresponds to TRBD1 (6 bases). This TCR derives from a human donor in good health (CMV status not recorded). Some clones in this sample may be carry-over from other donors' samples. The specimen was PBMCs. The DNA of the CDR3 is TGTGCCAGCAGTGCTTCAGGGGTACGGCCCCAGCATTTT. As protein: CASSASGVRPQHF. Complete variable domain (other parts from reference TRBV25-1 and TRBJ1-5): EADIYQTPRYLVIGTGKKITLECSQTMGHDKMYWYQQDPGMELHLIHYSYGVNSTEKGDLSSESTVSRIRTEHFPLTLESARPSHTSQYLCASSASGVRPQHFGDGTRLSIL.